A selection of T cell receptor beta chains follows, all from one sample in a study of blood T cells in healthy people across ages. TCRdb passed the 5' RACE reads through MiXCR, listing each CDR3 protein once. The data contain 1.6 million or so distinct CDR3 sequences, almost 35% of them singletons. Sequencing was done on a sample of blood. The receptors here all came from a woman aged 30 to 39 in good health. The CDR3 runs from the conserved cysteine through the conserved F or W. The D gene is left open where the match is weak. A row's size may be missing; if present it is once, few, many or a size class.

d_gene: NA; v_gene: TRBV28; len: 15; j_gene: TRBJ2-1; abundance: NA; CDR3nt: TGTGCCAGCAGCCGCGTTACAGATGGGCGGAATGAGCAGTTCTTC; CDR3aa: CASSRVTDGRNEQFF
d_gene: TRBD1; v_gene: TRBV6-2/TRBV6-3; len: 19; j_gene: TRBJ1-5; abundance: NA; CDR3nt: TGTGCCAGCAGTTATGATCGGGACAGGACACCCTATAGCAATCAGCCCCAGCATTTT; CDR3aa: CASSYDRDRTPYSNQPQHF
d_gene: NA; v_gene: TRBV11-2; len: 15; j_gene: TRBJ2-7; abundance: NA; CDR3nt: TGTGCCAGCAGCTTAGGAGTAGGGGGACCCCTTCCCCAGTACTTC; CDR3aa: CASSLGVGGPLPQYF
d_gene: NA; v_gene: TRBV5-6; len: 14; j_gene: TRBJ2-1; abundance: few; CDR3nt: TGTGCCAGCAGCCGGGGGACAGCTTACAATGAGCAGTTCTTC; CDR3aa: CASSRGTAYNEQFF
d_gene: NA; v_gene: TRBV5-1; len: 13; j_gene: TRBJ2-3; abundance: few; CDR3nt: TGCGCCAGCTGCTTCGGGGGCGCAGATACGCAGTATTTT; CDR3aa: CASCFGGADTQYF
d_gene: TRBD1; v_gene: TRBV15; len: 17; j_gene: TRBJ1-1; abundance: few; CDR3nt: TGTGCCACCAGCCGACCAGGACAGGGGCTCTTGGGGACTGAAGCTTTCTTT; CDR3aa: CATSRPGQGLLGTEAFF
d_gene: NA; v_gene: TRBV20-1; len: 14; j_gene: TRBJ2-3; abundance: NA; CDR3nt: TGCAGTCCGGGGGACGGGAGAACGGCAGATACGCAGTATTTT; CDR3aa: CSPGDGRTADTQYF
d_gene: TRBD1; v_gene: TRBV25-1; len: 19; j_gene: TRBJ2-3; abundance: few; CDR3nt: TGTGCCAGCAGTGAATCCCACGTCCCGGGACAGGGGGCAACAGATACGCAGTATTTT; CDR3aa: CASSESHVPGQGATDTQYF
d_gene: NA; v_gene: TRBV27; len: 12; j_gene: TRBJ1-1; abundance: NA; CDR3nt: TGTGCCAGCAGTCTCATCGGACAGGAAGCTTTCTTT; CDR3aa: CASSLIGQEAFF
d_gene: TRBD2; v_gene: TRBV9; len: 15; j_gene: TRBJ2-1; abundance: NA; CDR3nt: TGTGCCAGCAGCGTAGGGTCGGGGGGGGACAATGAGCAGTTCTTC; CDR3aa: CASSVGSGGDNEQFF
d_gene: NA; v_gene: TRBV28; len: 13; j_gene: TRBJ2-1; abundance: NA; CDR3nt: TGTGCCAGCAGTTGGGACGCTACCAATGAGCAGTTCTTC; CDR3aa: CASSWDATNEQFF
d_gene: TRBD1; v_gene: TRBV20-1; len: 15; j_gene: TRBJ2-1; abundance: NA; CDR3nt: TGCAGTGTTCAAAAGGGACAGGTAATTTACAATGAGCAGTTCTTC; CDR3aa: CSVQKGQVIYNEQFF
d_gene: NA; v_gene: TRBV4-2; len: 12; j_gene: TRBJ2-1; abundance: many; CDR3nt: TGTGCCAGCGCGGGGCCTTACAATGAGCAGTTCTTC; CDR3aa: CASAGPYNEQFF
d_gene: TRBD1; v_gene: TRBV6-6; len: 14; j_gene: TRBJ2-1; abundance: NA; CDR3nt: TGTGCCAGCAGTCTCTTTACAGGGGTGGGTGAGCAGTTCTTC; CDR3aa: CASSLFTGVGEQFF
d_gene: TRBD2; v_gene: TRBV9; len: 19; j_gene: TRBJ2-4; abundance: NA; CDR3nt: TGTGCCAGCAGCGTAGTGCCAGCGGGGGGAGTCCTTTCCAAAAACATTCAGTACTTC; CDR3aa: CASSVVPAGGVLSKNIQYF